The 11 T cell receptor beta chains listed next were all sequenced from one sample in a study of long-term antiretroviral therapy in people with HIV. At the survey level, the v3.0 immunoSEQ assay was run. Profiling relied on immunoSEQ multiplex PCR, and the TCRdb table lists in-frame clones only, not all of them. The data contain more than 35,000 clones, 90% to 95% of them singletons. Sequenced here: unsorted PBMCs, sampled 3.7 years after starting antiretroviral therapy. The receptor set was obtained from a woman in her forties or fifties with HIV.

The chain links TRBV6-1 to TRBJ1-2, with a tentative D call TRBD1 (6 bases). Trimming cost V 6 bases and J 1 base, with 15 bases left between them. The CDR3 is made up of 15 amino acids. The germline V gene encodes CDR1 MNHNS and CDR2 SASEGT. CDR3 nucleotides: TGTGCCAGCAGCCGCTTTAGGGACAATAACTATGGCTACACCTTC. It yields the protein CASSRFRDNNYGYTF.

This chain links TRBV7-9 with TRBJ2-3, with D possibly TRBD2 on 6 matching bases. CDR1 is SEHNR and CDR2 is FQNEAQ in the germline V gene (reference sequence). With 1 base removed from V and 2 bases from J, the gap between germline ends came to 7 bases. There are 14 residues in the CDR3. This CDR3 is CASSLGGDTDTQYF. The CDR3 DNA reads TGTGCCAGCAGCTTAGGGGGGGACACAGATACGCAGTATTTT.

This clone was observed a single time. CDR3 region: CASSFEGWDEQFF. In nucleotides, the CDR3 is TGTGCCAGCAGCTTCGAGGGCTGGGATGAGCAGTTCTTC. This chain joins TRBV5-4 and TRBJ2-1, with a weak D call TRBD2 (5 bases). Germline loops: CDR1 SGHNT, CDR2 YYREEE (reference sequence). CDR3 length: 13 amino acids. Trimming left V 2 bases short and J 8 bases short, with 11 bases between.

The V gene is TRBV5-4, the J gene TRBJ2-1, with 11 bases lining up with TRBD2. V was pared by 4 bases and J by 6 bases, with 3 bases of the junction left unmatched. CDR3 length: 14 residues. The germline V gene has CDR1 SGHNT and CDR2 YYREEE (reference sequence). The CDR3 DNA sequence: TGTGCCAGCAGCATTAGCGGGGGGGCCAATGAGCAGTTCTTC. Translated: CASSISGGANEQFF.

V gene TRBV19 combines with J gene TRBJ2-7; unclear D gene. The CDR3 has 11 residues. Germline assignment: CDR1 LNHDA and CDR2 SQIVND (reference sequence). Trimming took off 1 base at V and 5 bases at J, with 3 bases between the two ends. The CDR3 region has the DNA TGTGCCAGTAGTATAGTCGACGAGCAGTACTTC. It encodes CASSIVDEQYF.

The chain couples TRBV5-1 to TRBJ1-2; 7 bases match TRBD1. CDR1 SGHRS and CDR2 YFSETQ come from the germline V gene. This CDR3 is built from 13 residues. Germline trimming cut 0 bases from V and 5 bases from J; bases unmatched to any gene: 1. In DNA form, the CDR3 reads TGCGCCAGCAGCTTGGGGACAGGTTATGGCTACACCTTC. It yields the protein CASSLGTGYGYTF.

CDR3 nucleotide sequence: TGTGCTAGTGGTTTGGTGACGACAGGCCCTTGGGGGGAGCTGTTTTTT. It yields the protein CASGLVTTGPWGELFF. The chain is built from TRBV12-5 and TRBJ2-2; tentatively, D is TRBD1 (6 bases). Deletions cut 0 bases from V and 8 bases from J, with 16 bases between. Per germline, CDR1 LGHNT and CDR2 FRNRAP. The CDR3 loop spans 16 amino acids.

The rearrangement links TRBV6-5 to TRBJ2-5; possible D gene TRBD2, 5 bases. Germline values: CDR1 MNHEY, CDR2 SVGAGI. CDR3 length: 15 amino acids. Trimming removed 0 bases at V and 2 bases at J, with 10 bases between. The CDR3 loop is CASSYSGRGQETQYF. CDR3 sequence (DNA): TGTGCCAGCAGTTACTCTGGCCGGGGACAAGAGACCCAGTACTTC.

The CDR3 reads CASSQGVGVNLSNEKLFF. DNA of the CDR3: TGCGCCAGCAGCCAAGGGGTTGGGGTTAATCTGTCTAATGAAAAACTGTTTTTT. The chain links TRBV4-3 to TRBJ1-4; D unresolved. This CDR3 is built from 18 residues. Germline V gene data show CDR1 as LGHNA and CDR2 as YSLEER. Trimming took 1 base from V and 3 from J, leaving 18 bases between them.

This chain joins TRBV6-4 and TRBJ1-5; a weak D match, TRBD1 (6 bases). CDR3 length: 16 residues. Germline CDR1 reads MRHNA; CDR2 reads SNTAGT. Trimming shortened V by 10 bases and J by 0 bases, and 19 bases separated the two germline ends. CDR3 sequence: CATKGGAPYSNQPQHF. CDR3 bases: TGTGCCACCAAGGGGGGGGCCCCCTATAGCAATCAGCCCCAGCATTTT.

Details on this clone: Distinct nucleotide sequences in the sample also encode this CDR3. The chain recombines TRBV7-2 with TRBJ1-1; D is uncertain. This CDR3 comprises 14 residues. Trimming pared 1 base from V and 1 base from J, leaving 7 bases between. Looked up from germline, CDR1 is SGHTA and CDR2 is FQGNSA. The CDR3 reads CASSLVGGNTEAFF. As DNA, the CDR3 is TGTGCCAGCAGCTTAGTGGGCGGGAACACTGAAGCTTTCTTT.